This T cell receptor (beta chain) was identified in a study of cytomegalovirus exposure and HLA in healthy donors. Study at large: As released early, the data held 70 million to 100 million unique TCRs from HLA-typed donors. Genetic ancestry analysis placed over 75% of the roughly 400 donors that were genotyped in the Caucasian-associated cluster.

Germline-derived CDR1 and CDR2 are MNHNS and SASEGT. There are 13 residues in the CDR3. The ends were cut back, 6 bases at V and 2 bases at J, with 7 bases in the middle. PCR used 60 Vbeta primers and 13 Jbeta primers. Assay: immunoSEQ multiplex PCR; the TCRdb copy retains only in-frame clones and omits some. Of tens of thousands of clones listed, less than 80% are singletons. The chain is built from TRBV6-1 and TRBJ1-4; a weak D match, TRBD1 (6 bases). Sequenced sample: PBMCs. This sequence originates from a male donor in good health and CMV-seronegative. The CDR3 is CASRDSTNEKLFF. CDR3 nucleotide sequence: TGTGCCAGCAGGGACAGTACTAATGAAAAACTGTTTTTT.